This entry lists 19 T cell receptor beta chains sequenced from one sample in a study of beta chain features in type 1 diabetes (dated by TCRdb to 2016 to 2019). Library preparation was by the immunoSEQ multiplex PCR assay. The entire amount of isolated RNA was reverse transcribed using the High Capacity cDNA Reverse Transcription Kit, so the sequenced TCRB transcripts were expressed ones. TCRdb's version of the immuneACCESS table is confined to in-frame rearrangements and falls short of the full clone set. An unresolved V gene accounts for under half of the shortfall where checked; the remainder is of unknown origin. The sample has under 300,000 clones on record, less than 35% of them singletons. The ten largest clonotypes hold around 4% of the sample. The specimen sequenced was central memory CD4+ T cells from blood. All receptors come from a man aged 30 to 39 in good health.

The chain joins TRBV5-1 to TRBJ1-1; perhaps TRBD1 as D (6 bases). V lost 3 bases and J lost 3, with 9 bases in between. CDR1 is SGHRS, CDR2 YFSETQ, per germline. This CDR3 contains 13 residues. As DNA, the CDR3 is TGCGCCAGCAGCTCAGGACAGTACACTGAAGCTTTCTTT. Amino acid sequence: CASSSGQYTEAFF. The full variable domain, rest sourced from reference TRBV5-1 and TRBJ1-1, is KAGVTQTPRYLIKTRGQQVTLSCSPISGHRSVSWYQQTPGQGLQFLFEYFSETQRNKGNFPGRFSGRQFSNSRSEMNVSTLELGDSALYLCASSSGQYTEAFFGQGTRLTVV.

The chain links TRBV7-7 to TRBJ2-1; no reliable D call. The CDR3 consists of 14 residues. CDR1 and CDR2 from the germline V gene are SSHAT and FNYEAQ (reference sequence). Deletions cut 5 bases from V and 3 bases from J, with 11 bases between. As DNA, the CDR3 is TGTGCCAGCAGCCCGAAAGGTCGCTACAATGAGCAGTTCTTC. The encoded protein is CASSPKGRYNEQFF. The variable domain in full, with the rest retrieved from reference TRBV7-7 and TRBJ2-1, is GAGVSQSPRYKVTKRGQDVTLRCDPISSHATLYWYQQALGQGPEFLTYFNYEAQPDKSGLPSDRFSAERPEGSISTLTIQRTEQRDSAMYRCASSPKGRYNEQFFGPGTRLTVL.

The chain carries TRBV6-5 and TRBJ2-7; 8 nucleotides line up with TRBD2. Germline assignment: CDR1 MNHEY and CDR2 SVGAGI. This CDR3 is 15 amino acids long. Germline trimming cut 2 bases from V and 6 bases from J; bases unmatched to any gene: 9. The CDR3 DNA reads as TGTGCCAGCAGTTACGCGTCGGGAGGGCTTTCCGAGCAGTACTTC. It codes for CASSYASGGLSEQYF.

This clone was counted a few times. The V call is TRBV5-1, the J call TRBJ2-6; a possible D gene is TRBD2 (5 bases). This CDR3 spans 16 amino acids. V dropped 0 bases and J dropped 2 bases, with 9 bases sitting between them. The V gene's germline CDR1 is SGHRS and CDR2 YFSETQ. In DNA form, the CDR3 reads TGCGCCAGCAGCTTGGCCATCGGGACTGGGGCCAACGTCCTGACTTTC. It specifies CASSLAIGTGANVLTF.

The genes are TRBV7-7 and TRBJ2-5, with D perhaps TRBD1 (6 bases). The CDR3 has 15 amino acids. Per the germline V gene, CDR1 is SSHAT and CDR2 is FNYEAQ (reference sequence). V was clipped by 5 bases and J by 2 bases, with 15 bases between them. The CDR3 reads CASSALQGWQETQYF. CDR3 DNA sequence: TGTGCCAGCAGCGCCTTGCAGGGGTGGCAAGAGACCCAGTACTTC.

V is TRBV11-3 and J is TRBJ2-5, with 7 bases fitting TRBD1. Germline V CDR1 and CDR2: SGHNT, YENEEA. CDR3 length equals 15 residues. Trimming at V came to 6 bases and at J to 6 bases, leaving 13 bases not matched to a gene. DNA for the CDR3: TGTGCCAGCAGTTCCGGGACAGAGAGTAGCCAGACCCAGTACTTC. This sequence encodes CASSSGTESSQTQYF.

This clone was counted once. This rearrangement joins TRBV25-1 to TRBJ2-5; possibly TRBD1 for D (6 bases). Germline CDR1 and CDR2: MGHDK and SYGVNS. V lost 4 bases, J lost 4 bases, and 19 bases lay in between. CDR3 length equals 16 residues. The CDR3 nucleotides read TGTGCCAGCAGTGCCTCCAATACAGGGAAAGGAGAGACCCAGTACTTC. Protein: CASSASNTGKGETQYF.

The chain is built from TRBV29-1 and TRBJ1-1; D unclear. Germline V gene data show CDR1 as SQVTM and CDR2 as ANQGSEA. The CDR3 is 12 residues long. V lost 5 bases to trimming and J lost 3 bases, with 10 bases between them. The CDR3 loop reads CSVTVFDTEAFF. CDR3 nucleotides: TGCAGCGTTACAGTTTTCGACACTGAAGCTTTCTTT. Full variable domain (missing parts from reference TRBV29-1 and TRBJ1-1): SAVISQKPSRDICQRGTSLTIQCQVDSQVTMMFWYRQQPGQSLTLIATANQGSEATYESGFVIDKFPISRPNLTFSTLTVSNMSPEDSSIYLCSVTVFDTEAFFGQGTRLTVV.

The sample holds a few counts of this clone. The chain carries TRBV5-6 and TRBJ1-1; D uncertain. The CDR3 consists of 14 residues. The germline gives CDR1 SGHDT, CDR2 YYEEEE. V was pared by 4 bases and J by 1 base, with 11 bases between. CDR3 residues: CASSRGRANTEAFF. CDR3 DNA: TGTGCCAGCAGCCGCGGACGGGCGAACACTGAAGCTTTCTTT.

The V and J genes are TRBV21-1 and TRBJ2-7; the table's TRBD2 call for D was not verified on the DNA. TRBV21-1 is a pseudogene segment. This CDR3 is 15 amino acids long. DNA of the CDR3: TGTGCCAGCAGCCCCGCTCTGACTAGGGACTACGAGCAGTACTTC. Protein: CASSPALTRDYEQYF.

The chain joins TRBV11-2 to TRBJ2-5; 10 nucleotides agree with TRBD2. The CDR3 sequence is 15 residues long. Per germline, CDR1 SGHAT and CDR2 FQNNGV. V trimming: 4 bases; J trimming: 6 bases; junction bases outside the gene matches: 8. Written as DNA, the CDR3 is TGTGCCAGCAGCTCCCAGCGGGGGGGACGTCAGACCCAGTACTTC. It codes for CASSSQRGGRQTQYF.

The J gene is TRBJ1-3, the V gene TRBV9, with 7 bases matching TRBD1. J gave up 2 bases and V 1 base, and 3 bases lay outside the gene matches. Per the germline V gene, CDR1 is SGDLS and CDR2 is YYNGEE. This CDR3 is 15 amino acids long. The CDR3 nucleotides are TGTGCCAGCAGCGTAAAGGGGGCAGCTGGAAACACCATATATTTT. This sequence encodes CASSVKGAAGNTIYF.

The chain joins TRBV2 to TRBJ2-3, with D hard to call. The CDR3 sequence is 12 residues long. Looked up from germline, CDR1 is SNHLY and CDR2 is FYNNEI. V dropped 6 bases and J dropped 1 base, with 5 bases sitting between them. The CDR3 nucleotides read TGTGCCAGCAGCACAGGCACAGATACGCAGTATTTT. Translation gives CASSTGTDTQYF.

This clone was seen a few times. This sequence joins TRBV25-1 and TRBJ2-4; D gene unclear. The CDR3 contains 14 residues. Germline V CDR1 and CDR2: MGHDK, SYGVNS. The ends were cut back, 1 base at V and 3 bases at J, with 7 bases in the middle. CDR3 residues: CASSESGSKNIQYF. The CDR3, as DNA: TGTGCCAGCAGTGAATCGGGCAGCAAAAACATTCAGTACTTC.

This clone was counted only a few times. The V and J genes are TRBV5-6 and TRBJ2-1; 7 nucleotides align to TRBD1. The CDR3 length is 16 residues. The V gene end was trimmed by 4 bases and the J gene end by 3 bases; junction bases not matched to a gene: 10. CDR1 and CDR2 (germline): SGHDT, YYEEEE. CDR3 DNA sequence: TGTGCCAGCAGCCTTGACCCGACAGGGAACTACAATGAGCAGTTCTTC. Protein: CASSLDPTGNYNEQFF.

This clone was counted at least ten times. The chain carries TRBV7-9 and TRBJ2-1; D ambiguous. The CDR3 length is 11 residues. Germline values: CDR1 SEHNR, CDR2 FQNEAQ (reference sequence). The CDR3 loop reads CAGVVTDEQFF. The DNA for the CDR3 is TGTGCTGGGGTAGTTACAGATGAGCAGTTCTTC.

The gene calls are TRBV30 and TRBJ1-1; D might be TRBD1 (5 bases). The germline gives CDR1 GTSNPN, CDR2 SVGIG (reference sequence). The CDR3 has 14 residues. The ends were cut back, 2 bases at V and 5 bases at J, with 15 bases in the middle. The CDR3 is CAWSYDSRGTEAFF. The CDR3 DNA is TGTGCCTGGAGTTACGACAGCCGTGGTACTGAAGCTTTCTTT.

The gene calls are TRBV6-5 and TRBJ2-1; TRBD2 matches 11 bases. The junction had 3 bases not matched to a gene; V was cut back by 6 bases and J by 5 bases. Germline CDR1 reads MNHEY; CDR2 reads SVGAGI. There are 14 residues in the CDR3. The CDR3 reads CASRLAGGHNEQFF. CDR3 DNA: TGTGCCAGCAGGCTAGCGGGGGGTCACAATGAGCAGTTCTTC.

This CDR3 reads CASSLDTTQYF. The CDR3 DNA follows: TGCGCCAGCAGCTTGGATACTACGCAGTATTTT. V usage is TRBV5-1 and J usage is TRBJ2-3, with D unclear. Trimming shortened V by 0 bases and J by 8 bases, and 4 bases separated the two germline ends. CDR1 and CDR2 (germline): SGHRS, YFSETQ. The CDR3 extends over 11 amino acids.